These 10 T cell receptor beta chains were sequenced from one sample in a study of shared clonotypes between healthy human individuals. This table comes from immunoSEQ multiplex PCR, and its TCRdb copy is limited to in-frame clones, with some not included. The sample lists approximately 2.1 million clones; over 85% were seen once. Input material: naive CD4+ T cells from PBMCs. The sample's subset: CD45RA+ positively selected. Receptors were obtained from a man aged 18 to 30 in good health. Some clones in this sample may be carry-over from other donors' samples.

With regard to this clone: This specimen includes other DNA sequences encoding the same CDR3. CDR3 in amino acids: CASSPDGSSGNTIYF. CDR3 nucleotides: TGCGCCAGCAGCCCGGACGGTAGCTCTGGAAACACCATATATTTT. V is TRBV5-1 and J is TRBJ1-3; D not resolved. V lost 4 bases to trimming and J lost 0 bases, with 11 bases between them. The CDR3 runs 15 residues. The V gene's germline CDR1 is SGHRS and CDR2 YFSETQ. The whole variable domain, remainder taken from reference TRBV5-1 and TRBJ1-3, is KAGVTQTPRYLIKTRGQQVTLSCSPISGHRSVSWYQQTPGQGLQFLFEYFSETQRNKGNFPGRFSGRQFSNSRSEMNVSTLELGDSALYLCASSPDGSSGNTIYFGEGSWLTVV.

The V gene is TRBV11-2, the J gene TRBJ2-4; 11 nucleotides agree with TRBD2. CDR1 is SGHAT, CDR2 FQNNGV, per germline. V lost 6 bases to trimming and J lost 4 bases; unmatched junction nucleotides: 8. The CDR3 has 16 amino acids. The CDR3 loop is CASRSLAGGWKNIQYF. DNA for the CDR3: TGTGCCAGCAGATCTCTAGCGGGGGGTTGGAAAAACATTCAGTACTTC.

This rearrangement joins TRBV10-3 to TRBJ2-2; no clear D gene. The germline CDR1 and CDR2 sequences are ENHRY and SYGVKD. The CDR3 spans 16 residues. V lost 3 bases to trimming and J lost 4 bases, with 15 bases between them. CDR3 in amino acids: CAISDQNPLSTGELFF. The CDR3 DNA follows: TGTGCCATCAGTGACCAAAACCCTCTTTCCACCGGGGAGCTGTTTTTT.

This chain connects TRBV4-3 to TRBJ2-2; tentative D call: TRBD2 (5 bases). Trimming removed 4 bases at V and 5 bases at J, with 14 bases between. The germline CDR1 and CDR2 sequences are LGHNA and YSLEER. The CDR3 covers 15 residues. CDR3 loop: CASSPPTPGTGELFF. The CDR3 DNA is TGCGCCAGCAGCCCCCCAACGCCGGGGACCGGGGAGCTGTTTTTT.

This chain joins TRBV6-6 and TRBJ2-3; 7 bases match TRBD1. This CDR3 spans 16 amino acids. The V gene's germline CDR1 is MNHNY and CDR2 SVGAGI (reference sequence). V was clipped by 6 bases and J by 1 base; unmatched bases: 10. CDR3 protein: CASSSTGLGGTDTQYF. CDR3 nucleotides: TGTGCCAGCAGCTCGACAGGGCTGGGGGGCACAGATACGCAGTATTTT.

The chain uses TRBV10-3 and TRBJ2-5; D is unresolved. Trimming cost V 2 bases and J 4 bases, with 8 bases left between them. Germline V lookup: CDR1 ENHRY, CDR2 SYGVKD. This CDR3 is 13 amino acids long. In DNA, the CDR3 is TGTGCCATCAGTGAGGAGATTGGAGAGACCCAGTACTTC. It is translated as CAISEEIGETQYF.

For this clone: Different DNA sequences within this sample yield the same CDR3. V gene TRBV7-3 combines with J gene TRBJ1-1, with a possible D match to TRBD1 (5 bases). The CDR3 runs to 14 residues. Germline V CDR1 and CDR2: SGHTA, FQGTGA. The germline V and J ends were trimmed by 5 bases and 1 base, with 11 bases remaining between them. Here the CDR3 reads CASSPTGANTEAFF. CDR3 sequence (DNA): TGTGCCAGCAGCCCCACTGGGGCGAACACTGAAGCTTTCTTT.

The gene calls are TRBV7-3 and TRBJ1-3; the D is unclear. The CDR3 is made up of 14 amino acids. V lost 4 bases and J 4 bases, leaving 11 bases between the germline ends. In germline, CDR1 is SGHTA, CDR2 FQGTGA. CDR3 nucleotides: TGTGCCAGCAGCTCCGGCGCCCTAGGAAACACCATATATTTT. Translating it yields CASSSGALGNTIYF.

The chain couples TRBV5-1 to TRBJ1-1; D not certain. Deletions cut 1 base from V and 0 bases from J, with 10 bases between. The CDR3 is 15 amino acids. Germline CDR1 SGHRS, CDR2 YFSETQ. Here the CDR3 reads CASSLIPGMNTEAFF. In DNA, the CDR3 is TGCGCCAGCAGCTTGATCCCGGGCATGAACACTGAAGCTTTCTTT. The variable domain in full, with the rest retrieved from reference TRBV5-1 and TRBJ1-1, is KAGVTQTPRYLIKTRGQQVTLSCSPISGHRSVSWYQQTPGQGLQFLFEYFSETQRNKGNFPGRFSGRQFSNSRSEMNVSTLELGDSALYLCASSLIPGMNTEAFFGQGTRLTVV.

The sample holds one count of this clone. V gene TRBV7-3 combines with J gene TRBJ2-3; 9 bases line up with TRBD1. The CDR3 is 15 amino acids. From germline, CDR1 is SGHTA and CDR2 FQGTGA. Trimming at V came to 5 bases and at J to 3 bases, leaving 6 bases not matched to a gene. The CDR3 is CASSRTGAGTDTQYF. CDR3 DNA: TGTGCCAGCAGCCGGACAGGGGCGGGTACAGATACGCAGTATTTT.